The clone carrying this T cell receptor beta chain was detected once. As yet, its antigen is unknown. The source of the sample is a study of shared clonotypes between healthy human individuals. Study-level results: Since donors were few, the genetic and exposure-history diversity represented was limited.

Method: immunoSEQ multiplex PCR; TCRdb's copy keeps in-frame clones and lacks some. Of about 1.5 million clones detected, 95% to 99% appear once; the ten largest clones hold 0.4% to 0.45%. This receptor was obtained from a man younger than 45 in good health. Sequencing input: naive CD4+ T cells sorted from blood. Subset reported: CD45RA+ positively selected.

The CDR3 here is CASSYQLIGSTEAFF. As DNA, the CDR3 is TGTGCCAGCAGTTACCAGTTGATTGGCAGCACTGAAGCTTTCTTT. The chain combines TRBV6-5 with TRBJ1-1; D is uncertain. Germline V CDR1 and CDR2: MNHEY, SVGAGI. Between the trimmed V and J ends, which lost 2 bases and 4 bases, there was a span of 14 bases. This CDR3 has 15 amino acids.